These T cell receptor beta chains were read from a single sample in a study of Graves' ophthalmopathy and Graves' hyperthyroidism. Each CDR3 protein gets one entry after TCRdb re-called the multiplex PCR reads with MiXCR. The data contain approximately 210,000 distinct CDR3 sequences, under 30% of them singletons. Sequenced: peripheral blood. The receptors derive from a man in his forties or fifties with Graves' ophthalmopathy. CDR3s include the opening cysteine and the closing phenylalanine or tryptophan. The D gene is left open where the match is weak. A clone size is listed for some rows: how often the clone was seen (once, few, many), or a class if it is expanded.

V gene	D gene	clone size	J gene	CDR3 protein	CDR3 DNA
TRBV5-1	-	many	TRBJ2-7	CASSILGQGYEQYF	TGCGCCAGCAGCATTCTCGGCCAGGGCTACGAGCAGTACTTC
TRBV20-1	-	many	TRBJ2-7	CSARDLTYEQYF	TGCAGTGCTCGGGACTTAACCTACGAGCAGTACTTC
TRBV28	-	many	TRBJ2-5	CASSLSGQSQETQYF	TGTGCCAGCAGTTTATCTGGGCAGTCACAAGAGACCCAGTACTTC
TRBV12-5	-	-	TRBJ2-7	CASGGSGDGFYEQYF	TGTGCTAGTGGGGGCTCGGGAGATGGTTTTTACGAGCAGTACTTC
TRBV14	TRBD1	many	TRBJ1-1	CASSQDGSGGEDTEAFF	TGTGCCAGCAGCCAAGATGGGTCAGGGGGCGAGGACACTGAAGCTTTCTTT
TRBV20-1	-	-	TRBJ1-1	CSVRTEMNTEAFF	TGCAGTGTACGGACCGAGATGAACACTGAAGCTTTCTTT
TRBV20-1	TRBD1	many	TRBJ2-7	CSAPSGTGLTYEQYF	TGCAGTGCTCCCTCCGGGACAGGTCTTACCTACGAGCAGTACTTC
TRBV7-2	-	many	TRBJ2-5	CASSFSASSTRGTETQYF	TGTGCCAGCAGCTTTTCGGCTAGCTCCACTAGGGGCACAGAGACCCAGTACTTC
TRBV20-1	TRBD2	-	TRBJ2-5	CSARDPWGTSRTDETQYF	TGCAGTGCTAGAGATCCGTGGGGGACTAGCAGGACGGACGAGACCCAGTACTTC
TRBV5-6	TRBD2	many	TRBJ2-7	CASSLVGGISYEQYF	TGTGCCAGCAGCTTGGTGGGAGGGATCTCCTACGAGCAGTACTTC
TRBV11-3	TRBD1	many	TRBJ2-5	CASSYPRDRRKETQYF	TGTGCCAGCAGCTACCCCCGGGACAGACGAAAAGAGACCCAGTACTTC
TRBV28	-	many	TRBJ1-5	CASSSDRYNQPQHF	TGTGCCAGCAGTTCGGACAGATACAATCAGCCCCAGCATTTT
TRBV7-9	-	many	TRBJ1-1	CASSLYSGVPSNTEAFF	TGTGCCAGCAGCTTATATTCGGGCGTTCCCTCTAACACTGAAGCTTTCTTT
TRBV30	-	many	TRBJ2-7	CAWSDPNRRYEQYF	TGTGCCTGGAGTGACCCCAACCGGCGCTACGAGCAGTACTTC
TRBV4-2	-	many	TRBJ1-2	CASSQRYGYTF	TGTGCCAGCAGCCAAAGATATGGCTACACCTTC
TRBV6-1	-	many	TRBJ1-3	CASSPGHPLAGNTIYF	TGTGCCAGCAGCCCGGGACATCCGCTCGCTGGAAACACCATATATTTT
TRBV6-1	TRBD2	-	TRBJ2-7	CASSGAGRQYEQYF	TGTGCCAGCAGTGGAGCGGGGAGACAATACGAGCAGTACTTC
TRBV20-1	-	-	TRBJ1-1	CSATGSFLMNTEAFF	TGCAGTGCTACAGGGTCCTTTCTTATGAACACTGAAGCTTTCTTT
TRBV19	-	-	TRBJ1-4	CASSALGGLVEKLFF	TGTGCCAGTAGCGCCCTTGGGGGGCTAGTTGAAAAACTGTTTTTT
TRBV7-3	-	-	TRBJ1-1	CASSLTGWTEAFF	TGTGCCAGCAGCTTAACGGGGTGGACTGAAGCTTTCTTT
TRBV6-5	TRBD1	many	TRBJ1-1	CASDRVAEAFF	TGTGCCAGTGACAGGGTAGCTGAAGCTTTCTTT
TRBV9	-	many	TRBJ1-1	CASSVAPRPESTEAFF	TGTGCCAGCAGCGTAGCCCCCCGCCCCGAGAGCACTGAAGCTTTCTTT
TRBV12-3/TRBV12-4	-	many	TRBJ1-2	CASSLGQTYGYTF	TGTGCCAGCAGTTTAGGGCAGACCTATGGCTACACCTTC
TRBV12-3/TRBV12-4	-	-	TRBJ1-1	CASRTGGVNTEAFF	TGTGCCAGCAGGACAGGTGGGGTTAACACTGAAGCTTTCTTT
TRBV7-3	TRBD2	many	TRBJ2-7	CASSTSGGNEQYF	TGTGCCAGCAGCACTAGCGGGGGGAACGAGCAGTACTTC
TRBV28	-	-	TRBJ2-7	CASSFDRTPILAYEQYF	TGTGCCAGCAGTTTTGACAGGACCCCAATCCTAGCCTACGAGCAGTACTTC
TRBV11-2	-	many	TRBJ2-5	CASSLMGEQETQYF	TGTGCCAGCAGCTTAATGGGAGAACAAGAGACCCAGTACTTC
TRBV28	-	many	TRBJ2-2	CASSFSGDTGELFF	TGTGCCAGCAGTTTTAGCGGAGATACCGGGGAGCTGTTTTTT